Listed below are T cell receptor beta chains from one sample, sequenced in a study of regulatory T cells in long-lasting Graves disease. One entry per CDR3 protein, called by TCRdb with MiXCR from the multiplex PCR reads. The data contain 450,000 to 700,000 distinct CDR3 sequences, about 14% of them seen just once; the ten biggest clones take up over 7.5%. The same data also went into a second study, on T cells in Graves' hyperthyroidism and ophthalmopathy.

Sequencing used peripheral blood mononuclear cells (PBMCs), obtained at new diagnosis, from a patient treated with antithyroid drugs. The receptors were sampled from a man aged 25-45 years with Graves disease. Both conserved end residues are trimmed from each CDR3.

v_call,cdr3_aa
TRBV5-5,ASSPWTGGDQPQH
TRBV13,ASSLGGSLPYEQY
TRBV27,ASRDAGGGADTQY
TRBV6-9,ASSYRRRGNRSNQPQH
TRBV30,AYVGRGLYEQY
TRBV19,ASSIAGFYEQY
TRBV20-1,SAREPGRPREQY
TRBV10-1,ASSESLREKDEQY
TRBV2,ASSVSGTSGNNEQF
TRBV14,ASSPLQGAGETQY
TRBV12-3/TRBV12-4,ASSWGRGAGGQF
TRBV7-8,ASSSHRDTQY
TRBV30,AWRREGGTEAF
TRBV5-5,ASSHGRPPGANVLT
TRBV6-1,ASTPRGTPNTEAF
TRBV10-2,ASMTDRLLNTGELF
TRBV6-1,ASSPDIDYGYT